This TCR beta chain was identified in a study of blood T cells in healthy people across ages. Study overall: Researchers report that template switching captured about one barcoded beta molecule per two T cells.

Alongside a J-beta primer mix, a sample-barcoded 5' primer served in a second PCR lasting roughly 6 to 11 cycles. TCRdb recomputed calls from the 5' RACE reads with MiXCR, one row per CDR3 protein. The data show just under 900,000 distinct CDR3 sequences, around 26% seen once. Specimen: blood. The sequence derives from a woman aged 80 or over in good health.

CDR3 coding DNA: TGCGCCAGCAGCCAAGACTCGAGGAATTCCTACGAGCAGTACTTC. It codes for CASSQDSRNSYEQYF. This chain connects TRBV4-3 to TRBJ2-7; no reliable D call. In germline, CDR1 is LGHNA, CDR2 YSLEER. The CDR3 totals 15 residues. V was shortened by 0 bases and J by 1 base, with 10 bases between the two germline ends.